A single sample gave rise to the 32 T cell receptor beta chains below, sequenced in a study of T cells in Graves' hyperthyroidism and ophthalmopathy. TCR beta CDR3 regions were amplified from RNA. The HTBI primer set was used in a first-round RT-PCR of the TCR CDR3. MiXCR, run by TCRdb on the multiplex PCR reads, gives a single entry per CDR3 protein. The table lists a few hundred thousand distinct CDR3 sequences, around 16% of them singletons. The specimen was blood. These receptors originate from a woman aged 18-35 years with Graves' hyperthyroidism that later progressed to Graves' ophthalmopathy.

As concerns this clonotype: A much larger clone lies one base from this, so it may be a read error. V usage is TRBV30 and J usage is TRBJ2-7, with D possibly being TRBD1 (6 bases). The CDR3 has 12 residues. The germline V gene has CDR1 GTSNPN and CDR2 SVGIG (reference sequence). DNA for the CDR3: TGTGTCTGGAATCAGGGGACGTACGAGCAGTACTTC. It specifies CVWNQGTYEQYF.

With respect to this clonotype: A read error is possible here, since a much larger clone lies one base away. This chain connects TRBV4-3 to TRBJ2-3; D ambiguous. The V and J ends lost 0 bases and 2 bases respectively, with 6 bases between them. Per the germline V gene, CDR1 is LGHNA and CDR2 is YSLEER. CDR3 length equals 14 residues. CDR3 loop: CASSQDPVTDTQYF. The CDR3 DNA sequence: TGCGCCAGCAGCCAAGATCCAGTCACAGATACGCAGTATTTT.

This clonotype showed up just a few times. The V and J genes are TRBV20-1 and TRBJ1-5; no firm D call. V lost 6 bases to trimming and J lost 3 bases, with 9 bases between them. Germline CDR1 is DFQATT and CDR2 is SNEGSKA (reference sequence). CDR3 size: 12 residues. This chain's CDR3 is CSALGDNQPQHF. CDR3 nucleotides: TGCAGTGCGCTAGGAGACAATCAGCCCCAGCATTTT.

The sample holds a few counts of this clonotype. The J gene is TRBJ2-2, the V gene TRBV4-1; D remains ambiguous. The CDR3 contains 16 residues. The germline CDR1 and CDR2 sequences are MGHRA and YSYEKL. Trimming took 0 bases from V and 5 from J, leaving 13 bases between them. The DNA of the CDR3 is TGCGCCAGCAGCCAAGAAGGTGTCCTCCCTACCGGGGAGCTGTTTTTT. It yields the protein CASSQEGVLPTGELFF.

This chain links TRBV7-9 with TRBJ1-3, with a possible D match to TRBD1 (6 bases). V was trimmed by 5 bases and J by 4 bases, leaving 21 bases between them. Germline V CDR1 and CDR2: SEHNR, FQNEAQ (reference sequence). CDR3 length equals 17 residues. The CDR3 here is CASSPVAAGGQGNTIYF. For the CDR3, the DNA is TGTGCCAGCAGCCCGGTCGCAGCGGGGGGGCAAGGAAACACCATATATTTT.

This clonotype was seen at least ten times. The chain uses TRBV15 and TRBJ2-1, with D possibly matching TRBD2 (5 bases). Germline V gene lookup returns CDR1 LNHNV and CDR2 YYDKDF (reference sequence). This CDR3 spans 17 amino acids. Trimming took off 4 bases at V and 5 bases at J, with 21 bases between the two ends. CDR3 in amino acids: CATSMSYSELTNNEQFF. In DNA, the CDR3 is TGTGCCACCAGCATGAGTTATAGCGAACTCACCAACAATGAGCAGTTCTTC.

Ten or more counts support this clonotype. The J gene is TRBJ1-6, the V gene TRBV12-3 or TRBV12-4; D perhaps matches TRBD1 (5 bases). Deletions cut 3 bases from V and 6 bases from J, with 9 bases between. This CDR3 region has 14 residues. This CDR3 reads CASSLQGSNSPLHF. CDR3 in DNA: TGTGCCAGCAGTTTGCAGGGTAGTAATTCACCCCTCCACTTT.

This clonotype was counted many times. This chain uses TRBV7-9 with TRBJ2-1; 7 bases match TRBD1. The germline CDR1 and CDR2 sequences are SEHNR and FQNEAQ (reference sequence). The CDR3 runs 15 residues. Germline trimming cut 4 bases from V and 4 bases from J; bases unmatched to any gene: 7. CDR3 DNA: TGTGCCAGCAGCTCAAAGGGGGCCTCATACAATGAGCAGTTCTTC. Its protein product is CASSSKGASYNEQFF.

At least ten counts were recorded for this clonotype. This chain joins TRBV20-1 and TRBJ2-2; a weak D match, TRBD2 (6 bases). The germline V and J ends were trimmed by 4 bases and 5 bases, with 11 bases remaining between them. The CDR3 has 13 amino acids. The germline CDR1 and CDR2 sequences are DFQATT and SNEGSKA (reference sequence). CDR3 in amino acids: CSANPGVTGELFF. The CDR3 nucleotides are TGCAGTGCTAACCCGGGGGTAACCGGGGAGCTGTTTTTT.

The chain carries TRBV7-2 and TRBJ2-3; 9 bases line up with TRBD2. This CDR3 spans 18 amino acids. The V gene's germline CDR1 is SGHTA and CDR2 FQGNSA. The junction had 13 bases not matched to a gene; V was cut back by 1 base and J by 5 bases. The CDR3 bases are TGTGCCAGCAGCTTAGGAGCGTTAGCGGGAGTTCGGGAAGATACGCAGTATTTT. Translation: CASSLGALAGVREDTQYF.

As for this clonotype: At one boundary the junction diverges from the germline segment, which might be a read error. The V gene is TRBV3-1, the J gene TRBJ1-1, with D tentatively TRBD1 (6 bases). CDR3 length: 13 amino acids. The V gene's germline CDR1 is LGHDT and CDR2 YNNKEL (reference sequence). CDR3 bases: TGTGCCAGCAGACCGACAGGTCGCACTGAAGCTCTCTTT. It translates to CASRPTGRTEALF.

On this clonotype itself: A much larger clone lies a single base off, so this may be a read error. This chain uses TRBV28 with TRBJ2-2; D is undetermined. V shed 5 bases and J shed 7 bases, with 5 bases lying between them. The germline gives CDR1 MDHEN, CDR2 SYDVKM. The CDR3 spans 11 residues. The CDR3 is CASSMYGELFF. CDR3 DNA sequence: TGTGCCAGCAGTATGTACGGGGAGCTGTTTTTT.

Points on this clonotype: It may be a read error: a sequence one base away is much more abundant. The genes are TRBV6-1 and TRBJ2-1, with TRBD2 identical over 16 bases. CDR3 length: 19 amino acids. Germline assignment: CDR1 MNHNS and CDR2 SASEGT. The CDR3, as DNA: TGTGCCAGCAGCTATTCCGGGACTAGCGGGAGGGCCTCCTACAATGGGCAGTTCTTC. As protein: CASSYSGTSGRASYNGQFF.

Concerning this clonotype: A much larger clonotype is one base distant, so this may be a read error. The CDR3 reads CAGSERGGSYGYTF. For the CDR3, the DNA is TGTGCCGGCAGTGAACGTGGGGGCTCCTATGGCTACACCTTC. The chain couples TRBV2 to TRBJ1-2; TRBD1 is a possible D gene (6 bases). CDR3 length: 14 residues. Germline loops: CDR1 SNHLY, CDR2 FYNNEI. Full variable domain (remainder filled in from reference TRBV2 and TRBJ1-2): EPEVTQTPSHQVTQMGQEVILRCVPISNHLYFYWYRQILGQKVEFLVSFYNNEISEKSEIFDDQFSVERPDGSNFTLKIRSTKLEDSAMYFCAGSERGGSYGYTFGSGTRLTVV.

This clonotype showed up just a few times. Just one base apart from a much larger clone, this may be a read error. The CDR3 spells CASSMGTDTQYF. As DNA, the CDR3 is TGTGCCAGCAGCATGGGCACAGATACGCAGTATTTT. The chain has TRBV5-4 and TRBJ2-3; D gene unclear. Looked up from germline, CDR1 is SGHNT and CDR2 is YYREEE (reference sequence). CDR3 length: 12 amino acids. Trimming cost V 4 bases and J 1 base, with 4 bases left between them.

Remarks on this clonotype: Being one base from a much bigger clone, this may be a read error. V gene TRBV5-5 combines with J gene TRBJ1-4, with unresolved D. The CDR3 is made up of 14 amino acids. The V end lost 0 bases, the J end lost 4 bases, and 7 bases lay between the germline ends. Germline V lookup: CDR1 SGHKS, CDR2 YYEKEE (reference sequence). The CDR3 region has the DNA TGTGCCAGCAGCTTGGACGGCCGTAATGAAAAACTGTTTTTT. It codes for CASSLDGRNEKLFF.

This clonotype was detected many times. CDR3 nucleotides: TGTGCCAGTAGTGCCTCAGGGGTTTACGAGCAGTACTTC. Translating gives CASSASGVYEQYF. This chain connects TRBV19 to TRBJ2-7, with D possibly matching TRBD1 (6 bases). This CDR3 has 13 residues. The germline V gene encodes CDR1 LNHDA and CDR2 SQIVND (reference sequence). V lost 5 bases, J lost 4 bases, and 12 bases lay in between.

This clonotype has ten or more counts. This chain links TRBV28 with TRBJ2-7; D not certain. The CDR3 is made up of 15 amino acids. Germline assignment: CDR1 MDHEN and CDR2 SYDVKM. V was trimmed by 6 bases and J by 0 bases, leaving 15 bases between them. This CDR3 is CASRHPLASSYEQYF. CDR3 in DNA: TGTGCCAGCAGACATCCCCTGGCCAGCTCCTACGAGCAGTACTTC.

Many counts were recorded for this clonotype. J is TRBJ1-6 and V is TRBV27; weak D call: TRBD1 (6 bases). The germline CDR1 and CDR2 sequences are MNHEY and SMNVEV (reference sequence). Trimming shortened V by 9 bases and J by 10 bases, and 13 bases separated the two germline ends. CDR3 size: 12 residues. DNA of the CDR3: TGTGCCAGTTCATGGCAGGGGTCACCCCTCCACTTT. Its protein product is CASSWQGSPLHF.

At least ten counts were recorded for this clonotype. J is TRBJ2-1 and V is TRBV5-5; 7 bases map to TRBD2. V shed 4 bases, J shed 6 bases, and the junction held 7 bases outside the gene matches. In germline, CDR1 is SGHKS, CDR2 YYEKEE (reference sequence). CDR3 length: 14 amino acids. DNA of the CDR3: TGTGCCAGCAGCCCAAGACTAGCCGCCAATGAGCAGTTCTTC. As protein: CASSPRLAANEQFF.

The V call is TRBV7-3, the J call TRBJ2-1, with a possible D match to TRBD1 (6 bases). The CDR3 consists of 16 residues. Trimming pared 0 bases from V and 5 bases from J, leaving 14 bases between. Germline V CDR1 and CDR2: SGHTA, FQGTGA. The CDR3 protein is CASSLTGTGTHNEQFF. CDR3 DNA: TGTGCCAGCAGCTTAACAGGTACTGGGACACACAATGAGCAGTTCTTC.

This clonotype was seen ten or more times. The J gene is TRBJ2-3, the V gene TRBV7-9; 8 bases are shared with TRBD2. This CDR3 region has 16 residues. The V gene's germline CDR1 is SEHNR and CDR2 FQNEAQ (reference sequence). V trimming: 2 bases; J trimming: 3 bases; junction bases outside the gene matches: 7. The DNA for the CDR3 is TGTGCCAGCAGCTTATCGACTAGCGTGAGGACAGATACGCAGTATTTT. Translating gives CASSLSTSVRTDTQYF. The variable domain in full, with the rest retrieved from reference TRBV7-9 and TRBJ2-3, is DTGVSQNPRHKITKRGQNVTFRCDPISEHNRLYWYRQTLGQGPEFLTYFQNEAQLEKSRLLSDRFSAERPKGSFSTLEIQRTEQGDSAMYLCASSLSTSVRTDTQYFGPGTRLTVL.

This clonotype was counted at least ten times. CDR3 residues: CSAVIGNTEAFF. As DNA, the CDR3 is TGCAGCGCTGTTATTGGGAACACTGAAGCTTTCTTT. This chain joins TRBV29-1 and TRBJ1-1; no clear D. Germline values: CDR1 SQVTM, CDR2 ANQGSEA. Deletions cut 7 bases from V and 1 base from J, with 10 bases between. The CDR3 runs to 12 residues.

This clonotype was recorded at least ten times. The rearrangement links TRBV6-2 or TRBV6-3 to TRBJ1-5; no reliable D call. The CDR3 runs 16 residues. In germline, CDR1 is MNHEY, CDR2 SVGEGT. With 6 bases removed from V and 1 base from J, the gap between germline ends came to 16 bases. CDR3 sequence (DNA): TGTGCCAGCAGCGCCCGGCGGGGAGTCAGCAATCAGCCCCAGCATTTT. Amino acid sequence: CASSARRGVSNQPQHF.

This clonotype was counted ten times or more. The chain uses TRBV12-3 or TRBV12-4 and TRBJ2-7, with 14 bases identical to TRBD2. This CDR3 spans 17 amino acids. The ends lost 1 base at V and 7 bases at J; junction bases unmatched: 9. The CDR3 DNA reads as TGTGCCAGCAGTTTAGGGACTAGCGGGAGGAGGGCGTTGGAGCAGTACTTC. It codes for CASSLGTSGRRALEQYF.

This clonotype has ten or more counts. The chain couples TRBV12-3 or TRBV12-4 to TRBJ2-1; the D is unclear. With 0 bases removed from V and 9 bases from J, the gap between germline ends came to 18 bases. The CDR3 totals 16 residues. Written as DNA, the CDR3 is TGTGCCAGCAGTTTAGCGGCCCCCTCCGGGTCGACTGAGCAGTTCTTC. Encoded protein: CASSLAAPSGSTEQFF.

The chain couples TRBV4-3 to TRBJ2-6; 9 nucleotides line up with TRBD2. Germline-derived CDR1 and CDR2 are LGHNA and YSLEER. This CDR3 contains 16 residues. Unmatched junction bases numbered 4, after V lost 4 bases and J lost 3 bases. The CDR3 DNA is TGCGCCAGCAGCCGCGGGAGGGCCGTTGGGGCCAACGTCCTGACTTTC. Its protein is CASSRGRAVGANVLTF.

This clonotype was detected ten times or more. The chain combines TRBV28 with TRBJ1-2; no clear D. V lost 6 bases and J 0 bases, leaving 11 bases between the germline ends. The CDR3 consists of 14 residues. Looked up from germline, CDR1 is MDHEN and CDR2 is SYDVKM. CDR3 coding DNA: TGTGCCAGCAGGACGGCAGGTACTAACTATGGCTACACCTTC. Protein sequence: CASRTAGTNYGYTF.

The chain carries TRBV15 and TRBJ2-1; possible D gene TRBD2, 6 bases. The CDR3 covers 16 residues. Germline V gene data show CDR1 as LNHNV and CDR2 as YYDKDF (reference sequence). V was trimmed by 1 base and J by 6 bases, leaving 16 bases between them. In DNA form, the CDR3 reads TGTGCCACCAGCAGAGGTAGATTTTCGGGAGTCAATGAGCAGTTCTTC. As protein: CATSRGRFSGVNEQFF.

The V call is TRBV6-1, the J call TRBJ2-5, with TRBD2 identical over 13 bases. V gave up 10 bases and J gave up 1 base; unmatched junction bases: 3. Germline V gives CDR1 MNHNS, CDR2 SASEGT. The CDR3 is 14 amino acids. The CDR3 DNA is TGTGCCATCGGGACTAGCGGGACCCAAGAGACCCAGTACTTC. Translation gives CAIGTSGTQETQYF.

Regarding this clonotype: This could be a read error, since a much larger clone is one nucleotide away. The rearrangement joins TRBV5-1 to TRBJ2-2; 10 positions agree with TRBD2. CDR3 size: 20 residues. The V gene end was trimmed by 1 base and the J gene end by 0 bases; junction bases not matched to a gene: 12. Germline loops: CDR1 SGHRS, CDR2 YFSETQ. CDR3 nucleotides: TGCGCCAGCAGCTTGCTCTTCGTCCTAGCGGGAGAAACGAACACCGGGGAGCTGTTTTTT. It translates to CASSLLFVLAGETNTGELFF.

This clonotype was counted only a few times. For the CDR3, the DNA is TGCAGTGCTAGAGACCGTTGGGGGGGCAGCGGCAATCAGCCCCAGCATTTT. As protein: CSARDRWGGSGNQPQHF. The chain is built from TRBV20-1 and TRBJ1-5, with a possible D match to TRBD1 (6 bases). This CDR3 region has 17 residues. CDR1 is DFQATT and CDR2 is SNEGSKA in the germline V gene (reference sequence). V dropped 0 bases and J dropped 2 bases, with 17 bases sitting between them.